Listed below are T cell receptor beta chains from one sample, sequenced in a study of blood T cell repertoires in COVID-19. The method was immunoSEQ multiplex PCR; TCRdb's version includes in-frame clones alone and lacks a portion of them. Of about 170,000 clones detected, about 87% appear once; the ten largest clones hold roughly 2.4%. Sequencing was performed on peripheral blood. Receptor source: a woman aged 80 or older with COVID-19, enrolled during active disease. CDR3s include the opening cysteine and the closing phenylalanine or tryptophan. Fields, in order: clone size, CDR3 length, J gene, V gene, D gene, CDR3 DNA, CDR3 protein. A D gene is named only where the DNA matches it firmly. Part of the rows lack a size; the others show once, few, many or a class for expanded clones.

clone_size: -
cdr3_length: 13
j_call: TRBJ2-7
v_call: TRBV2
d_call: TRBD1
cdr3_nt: TGTGCCAGCAGTGATCCCGGGACAGACGAGCAGTACTTC
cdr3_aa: CASSDPGTDEQYF

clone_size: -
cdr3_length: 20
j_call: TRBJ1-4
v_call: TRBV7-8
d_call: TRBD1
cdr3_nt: TGTGCCAGCAGCTTACATCCGGCCAGGGGGTCATCTGCAACTAATGAAAAACTGTTTTTT
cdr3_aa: CASSLHPARGSSATNEKLFF

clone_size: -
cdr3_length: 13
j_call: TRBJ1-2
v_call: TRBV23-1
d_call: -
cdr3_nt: TGCGCCAGCAGGCTCGCGAAGAACTATGGCTACACCTTC
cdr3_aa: CASRLAKNYGYTF

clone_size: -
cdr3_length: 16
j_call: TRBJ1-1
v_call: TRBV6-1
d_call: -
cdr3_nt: TGTGCCAGCAGTGCGTCTGCTGGACTGGGGAGCACTGAAGCTTTCTTT
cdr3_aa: CASSASAGLGSTEAFF

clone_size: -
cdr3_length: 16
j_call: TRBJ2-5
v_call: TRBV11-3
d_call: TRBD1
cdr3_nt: TGTGCCAGCAGCTTATCTAAGGGGACAGGAAAAGAGACCCAGTACTTC
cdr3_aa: CASSLSKGTGKETQYF

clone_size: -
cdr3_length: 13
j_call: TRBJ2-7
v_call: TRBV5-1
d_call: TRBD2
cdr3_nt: TGCGCCAGCACTAAAGCGGGGAGCTACGAGCAGTACTTC
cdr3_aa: CASTKAGSYEQYF

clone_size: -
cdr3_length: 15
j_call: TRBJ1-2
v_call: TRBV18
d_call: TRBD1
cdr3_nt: TGTGCCAGCTCACCAGAGGCAGGGGGCTTGGGAGGCTACACCTTC
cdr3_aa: CASSPEAGGLGGYTF

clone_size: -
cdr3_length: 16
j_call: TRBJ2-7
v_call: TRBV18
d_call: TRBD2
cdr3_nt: TGTGCCAGCTCACCACTTCAACCGGGGGGGGCTGGCGAGCAGTACTTC
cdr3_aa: CASSPLQPGGAGEQYF

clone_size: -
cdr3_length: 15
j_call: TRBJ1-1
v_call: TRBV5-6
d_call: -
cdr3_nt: TGTGCCAGCAGCTTGACCGGGAGGGCGCGCACTGAAGCTTTCTTT
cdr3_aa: CASSLTGRARTEAFF

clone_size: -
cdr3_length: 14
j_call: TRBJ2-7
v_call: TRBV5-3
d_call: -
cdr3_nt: TGTGCCAGAAGCCCGGCTAGCCGGGGTTTAGAGCAGTACTTC
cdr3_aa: CARSPASRGLEQYF

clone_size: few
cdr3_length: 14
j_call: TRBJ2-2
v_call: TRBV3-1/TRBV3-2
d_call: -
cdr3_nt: TGTGCCAGCAGCGCACTAGGTGACACCGGGGAGCTGTTTTTT
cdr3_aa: CASSALGDTGELFF

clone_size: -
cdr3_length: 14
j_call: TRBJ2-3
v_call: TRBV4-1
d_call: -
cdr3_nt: TGCGCCAGCAGCCAAGACCCTAGACAGGATACGCAGTATTTT
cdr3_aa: CASSQDPRQDTQYF

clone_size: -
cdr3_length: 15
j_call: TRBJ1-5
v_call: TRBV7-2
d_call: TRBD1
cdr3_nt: TGTGCCAGCAACCTCGCAGGGGGCTCCAATCAGCCCCAGCATTTT
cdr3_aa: CASNLAGGSNQPQHF

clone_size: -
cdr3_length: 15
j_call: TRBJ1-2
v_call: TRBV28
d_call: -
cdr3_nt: TGTGCCAGCAGTTTATCGGTCGGGGAAAACTATGGCTACACCTTC
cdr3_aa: CASSLSVGENYGYTF

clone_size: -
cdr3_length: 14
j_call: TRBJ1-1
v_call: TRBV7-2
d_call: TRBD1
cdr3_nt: TGTGCCAGCAGAGACAGGGGAATGAACACTGAAGCTTTCTTT
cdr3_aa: CASRDRGMNTEAFF

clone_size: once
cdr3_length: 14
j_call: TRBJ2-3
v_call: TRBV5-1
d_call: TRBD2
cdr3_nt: TGCGCCAGCAGACTAGCGGGGGGCACAGATACGCAGTATTTT
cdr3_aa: CASRLAGGTDTQYF

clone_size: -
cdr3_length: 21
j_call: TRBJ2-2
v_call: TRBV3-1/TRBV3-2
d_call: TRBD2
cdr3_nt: TGTGCCAGCAGCCAAGATTGGCCCGGGACTAGCGGGAGACGGGCCACCGGGGAGCTGTTTTTT
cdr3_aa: CASSQDWPGTSGRRATGELFF

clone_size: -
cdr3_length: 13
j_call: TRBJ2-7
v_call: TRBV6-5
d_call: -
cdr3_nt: TGTGCCAGCACGGGCGGAGGGGCCGGGGAGCAGTACTTC
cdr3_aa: CASTGGGAGEQYF

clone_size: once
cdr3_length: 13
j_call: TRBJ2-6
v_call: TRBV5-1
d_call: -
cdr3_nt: TGCGCCAGCGGTACGAGCGGGGCCAACGTCCTGACTTTC
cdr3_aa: CASGTSGANVLTF

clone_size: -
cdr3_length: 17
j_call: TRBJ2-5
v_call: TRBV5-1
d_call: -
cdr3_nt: TGCGCCAGCAGCTTGGGGCTATGGACAGAGGTCTCAGAGACCCAGTACTTC
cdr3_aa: CASSLGLWTEVSETQYF

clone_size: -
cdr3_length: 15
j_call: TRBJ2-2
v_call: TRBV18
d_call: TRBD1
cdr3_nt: TGTGCCAGCTCACCAGGACAGGGATGGACCGGGGAGCTGTTTTTT
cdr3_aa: CASSPGQGWTGELFF

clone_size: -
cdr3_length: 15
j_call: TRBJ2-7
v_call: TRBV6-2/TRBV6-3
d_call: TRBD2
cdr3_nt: TGTGCCAGCAGTTACGGTTCTAGCGGGAGCTACGAGCAGTACTTC
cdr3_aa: CASSYGSSGSYEQYF

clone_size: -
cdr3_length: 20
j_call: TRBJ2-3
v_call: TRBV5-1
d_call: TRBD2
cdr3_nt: TGCGCCAGCAGCTCCACAACTAGCGGGCCTATAAAACACCTCACAGATACGCAGTATTTT
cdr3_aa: CASSSTTSGPIKHLTDTQYF

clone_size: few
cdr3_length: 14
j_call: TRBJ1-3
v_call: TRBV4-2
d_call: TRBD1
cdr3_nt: TGTGCCAGCAGCGTGGGACAGGGAACGAACACCATATATTTT
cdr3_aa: CASSVGQGTNTIYF

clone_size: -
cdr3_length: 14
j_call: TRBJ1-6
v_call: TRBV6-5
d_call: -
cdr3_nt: TGTGCCAGCAGGTTATCAGGGTGGAATTCACCCCTCCACTTT
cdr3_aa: CASRLSGWNSPLHF

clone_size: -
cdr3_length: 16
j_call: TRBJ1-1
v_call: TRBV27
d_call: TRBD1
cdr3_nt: TGTGCCAGCAGTTCGGACACGGACAGGATTGGGACTGAAGCTTTCTTT
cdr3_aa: CASSSDTDRIGTEAFF

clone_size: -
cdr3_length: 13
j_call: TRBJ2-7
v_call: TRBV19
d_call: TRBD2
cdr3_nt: TGTGCCAGTAGTGGGCTAGCGGGATCCGAGCAGTACTTC
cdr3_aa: CASSGLAGSEQYF

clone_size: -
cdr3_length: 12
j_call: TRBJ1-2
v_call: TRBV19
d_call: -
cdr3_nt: TGTGCCAGTAAGGGGCGCGACTATGGCTACACCTTC
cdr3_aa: CASKGRDYGYTF

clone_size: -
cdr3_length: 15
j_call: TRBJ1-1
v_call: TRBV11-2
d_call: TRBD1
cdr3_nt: TGTGCCAGCAGACACATACAGGGGACGAACACTGAAGCTTTCTTT
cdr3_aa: CASRHIQGTNTEAFF

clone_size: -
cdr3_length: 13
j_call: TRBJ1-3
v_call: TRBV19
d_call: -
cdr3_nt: TGTGCCAGTAGGCTAGGCGGAGGAAACACCATATATTTT
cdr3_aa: CASRLGGGNTIYF